The 29 T cell receptor beta chains listed next were all sequenced from one sample in a study of CD4+ T cells in melanoma. Clones were sequenced by immunoSEQ multiplex PCR, and TCRdb holds only the in-frame ones, with some missing. The repertoire holds roughly 150,000 clones, with around nine tenths as singletons. The receptors come from a human donor with melanoma.

The chain recombines TRBV5-5 with TRBJ1-1; D unclear. Germline V gene lookup returns CDR1 SGHKS and CDR2 YYEKEE (reference sequence). The CDR3 consists of 11 residues. Deletions cut 2 bases from V and 11 bases from J, with 10 bases between. CDR3 sequence (DNA): TGTGCCAGCAGCTTTGTAACAGTGGCTTTCTTT. Translated: CASSFVTVAFF.

V gene TRBV10-1 combines with J gene TRBJ2-1; TRBD1 matches 9 bases. V lost 6 bases, J lost 9 bases, and 12 bases stayed unmatched. Germline values: CDR1 WNHNN, CDR2 SYGVQD (reference sequence). There are 15 residues in the CDR3. The DNA for the CDR3 is TGCGCCAGCAGCACCGAGGTGACAGGGGGAATTGAGCAGTTCTTC. Its protein is CASSTEVTGGIEQFF.

This clone was picked up a small number of times. The chain employs TRBV5-5 and TRBJ1-5; 9 bases align to TRBD1. Germline V gives CDR1 SGHKS, CDR2 YYEKEE (reference sequence). After removal of 3 bases from V and 6 bases from J, the junction contained 7 bases not matched to a gene. The CDR3 is 15 residues long. The CDR3 nucleotides read TGTGCCAGCAGCTCCGGGACAGGGAGTGGTCAGCCCCAGCATTTT. Translated, it gives CASSSGTGSGQPQHF.

This clone was found once. This chain links TRBV5-1 with TRBJ1-2; 8 bases are a match to TRBD1. Germline CDR1 SGHRS, CDR2 YFSETQ. Unmatched junction bases numbered 14, after V lost 6 bases and J lost 4 bases. The CDR3 covers 16 residues. CDR3 sequence reads: CASTFSGGQGGYGYTF. Here the CDR3 DNA reads TGCGCCAGCACTTTTAGTGGCGGACAGGGAGGCTATGGCTACACCTTC.

This sequence joins TRBV27 and TRBJ1-4; perhaps TRBD1 as D (5 bases). Trimming shortened V by 4 bases and J by 7 bases, and 16 bases separated the two germline ends. Germline lookup yields CDR1 MNHEY and CDR2 SMNVEV (reference sequence). This CDR3 has 15 amino acids. CDR3 coding DNA: TGTGCCAGCAGTTCTAGGGCCTCAAGGGGTGAAAAACTGTTTTTT. Amino acids: CASSSRASRGEKLFF.

The V call is TRBV6-1, the J call TRBJ2-7, with D possibly being TRBD1 (5 bases). The CDR3 runs 13 residues. Germline V lookup: CDR1 MNHNS, CDR2 SASEGT. V lost 4 bases and J lost 2, with 9 bases in between. The CDR3 is CASSVTGAYEQYF. CDR3 DNA sequence: TGTGCCAGCAGTGTCACAGGAGCCTACGAGCAGTACTTC.

The chain recombines TRBV4-2 with TRBJ2-2; 7 nucleotides line up with TRBD2. This CDR3 spans 13 amino acids. V was pared by 4 bases and J by 5 bases, with 1 base of the junction left unmatched. Germline lookup yields CDR1 LGHNA and CDR2 YNFKEQ. CDR3 protein: CASSRGGTGELFF. CDR3 DNA sequence: TGTGCCAGCAGCCGGGGGGGGACCGGGGAGCTGTTTTTT.

CDR3 region: CASSGRRGNTEAFF. In nucleotides, the CDR3 is TGTGCCAGTAGTGGAAGGCGGGGGAACACTGAAGCTTTCTTT. The chain is built from TRBV19 and TRBJ1-1; D remains ambiguous. The CDR3 extends over 14 amino acids. Germline CDR1 reads LNHDA; CDR2 reads SQIVND (reference sequence). V was pared by 5 bases and J by 1 base, with 11 bases between.

The rearrangement uses TRBV15 and TRBJ2-2, with 9 bases fitting TRBD1. The CDR3 is made up of 16 amino acids. Unmatched junction bases numbered 7, after V lost 2 bases and J lost 6 bases. Germline assignment: CDR1 LNHNV and CDR2 YYDKDF (reference sequence). The DNA for the CDR3 is TGTGCCACCAGCAGACCCGGACAGGGGTTTGCCGGGGAGCTGTTTTTT. Protein sequence: CATSRPGQGFAGELFF. The full variable domain, its missing parts supplied by reference TRBV15 and TRBJ2-2, is DAMVIQNPRYQVTQFGKPVTLSCSQTLNHNVMYWYQQKSSQAPKLLFHYYDKDFNNEADTPDNFQSRRPNTSFCFLDIRSPGLGDTAMYLCATSRPGQGFAGELFFGEGSRLTVL.

The rearrangement links TRBV6-5 to TRBJ1-1; no definite D call. The germline V gene encodes CDR1 MNHEY and CDR2 SVGAGI. V shed 6 bases and J shed 0 bases, with 8 bases lying between them. The CDR3 extends over 13 amino acids. This CDR3 is CASRTQLNTEAFF. The CDR3 nucleotides read TGTGCCAGCAGGACCCAATTGAACACTGAAGCTTTCTTT.

The CDR3, as DNA: TGTGCCAGTACCAGGATTGCGGATGGCTACACCTTC. Its translation: CASTRIADGYTF. This rearrangement joins TRBV19 to TRBJ1-2; D ambiguous. Germline CDR1 LNHDA, CDR2 SQIVND (reference sequence). V was cut by 7 bases and J by 6 bases, with 12 bases left in between. This CDR3 spans 12 amino acids.

The chain carries TRBV7-2 and TRBJ1-6; no reliable D call. From germline, CDR1 is SGHTA and CDR2 FQGNSA. V shed 1 base and J shed 11 bases, with 18 bases lying between them. CDR3 length: 16 residues. The CDR3 protein is CASSLDFSGTKTPLHF. In nucleotides, the CDR3 is TGTGCCAGCAGCTTAGATTTCAGCGGCACTAAAACACCCCTCCACTTT.

The chain couples TRBV10-3 to TRBJ2-5; weak D call: TRBD2 (6 bases). Germline lookup yields CDR1 ENHRY and CDR2 SYGVKD. V was pared by 0 bases and J by 5 bases, with 13 bases between. The CDR3 spans 15 residues. CDR3 sequence reads: CAISESPRDAETQYF. CDR3 nucleotides: TGTGCCATCAGTGAGTCCCCGCGGGACGCTGAGACCCAGTACTTC.

This rearrangement joins TRBV5-6 to TRBJ2-3; no clear D. This CDR3 has 12 amino acids. Deletions cut 1 base from V and 6 bases from J, with 6 bases between. The germline V gene has CDR1 SGHDT and CDR2 YYEEEE. CDR3 sequence (DNA): TGTGCCAGCAGCTTGTGGCGGGATACGCAGTATTTT. Translated, it gives CASSLWRDTQYF. Supplemented by reference TRBV5-6 and TRBJ2-3, the full variable domain reads DAGVTQSPTHLIKTRGQQVTLRCSPKSGHDTVSWYQQALGQGPQFIFQYYEEEERQRGNFPDRFSGHQFPNYSSELNVNALLLGDSALYLCASSLWRDTQYFGPGTRLTVL.

V is TRBV28 and J is TRBJ1-2; 7 bases align to TRBD1. The V segment lost 0 bases and the J segment 4 bases; nucleotides outside the gene matches: 2. CDR3 length: 14 residues. CDR1 MDHEN and CDR2 SYDVKM come from the germline V gene. The CDR3 loop reads CASSLWGTAYGYTF. Here the CDR3 DNA reads TGTGCCAGCAGTTTATGGGGGACAGCCTATGGCTACACCTTC.

The rearrangement joins TRBV11-2 to TRBJ2-3, with D unresolved. The CDR3 has 11 residues. Germline assignment: CDR1 SGHAT and CDR2 FQNNGV. With 1 base removed from V and 6 bases from J, the gap between germline ends came to 2 bases. CDR3: CASSLVDTQYF. In nucleotides, the CDR3 is TGTGCCAGCAGCTTAGTTGATACGCAGTATTTT.

This rearrangement joins TRBV10-3 to TRBJ1-5; 10 nucleotides agree with TRBD1. The V segment lost 6 bases and the J segment 4 bases; nucleotides outside the gene matches: 12. The CDR3 has 17 amino acids. CDR1 is ENHRY and CDR2 is SYGVKD in the germline V gene. The CDR3 here is CAISQSTGTGENQPQHF. CDR3 DNA: TGTGCCATCAGCCAGTCCACTGGGACAGGGGAAAATCAGCCCCAGCATTTT.

The CDR3 here is CATSRDTDTQYF. In nucleotides, the CDR3 is TGTGCCACCAGCAGAGATACAGATACGCAGTATTTT. This chain uses TRBV15 with TRBJ2-3; D unresolved. V gave up 0 bases and J gave up 3 bases, with 1 base separating them. The germline gives CDR1 LNHNV, CDR2 YYDKDF (reference sequence). The CDR3 spans 12 residues.

This chain connects TRBV2 to TRBJ2-7; tentative D call: TRBD2 (5 bases). The CDR3 is made up of 12 amino acids. The V gene lost 7 bases and the J gene lost 8 bases, with 15 bases spanning the gap. Per germline, CDR1 SNHLY and CDR2 FYNNEI. The CDR3 DNA sequence: TGTGCCAGCACCGGAGACCCGGGGAAGCAGTACTTC. It translates to CASTGDPGKQYF.

The chain recombines TRBV9 with TRBJ1-2; 8 bases are shared with TRBD1. V was clipped by 3 bases and J by 1 base; unmatched bases: 11. The CDR3 extends over 17 amino acids. From germline, CDR1 is SGDLS and CDR2 YYNGEE. The CDR3 DNA sequence: TGTGCCAGCAGCGCCCATCCTGGGACAGGCTTTAACTATGGCTACACCTTC. It yields the protein CASSAHPGTGFNYGYTF.

The chain links TRBV2 to TRBJ1-4; TRBD1 is a possible D gene (6 bases). Germline CDR1 is SNHLY and CDR2 is FYNNEI. CDR3 length: 14 residues. V lost 6 bases and J lost 2, with 10 bases in between. In nucleotides, the CDR3 is TGTGCCAGCAGCAACAGGGCGACTAATGAAAAACTGTTTTTT. Translating gives CASSNRATNEKLFF.

The J gene is TRBJ2-7, the V gene TRBV19; D remains unclear. CDR1 LNHDA and CDR2 SQIVND come from the germline V gene (reference sequence). This CDR3 spans 12 amino acids. Trimming took 3 bases from V and 6 from J, leaving 9 bases between them. The CDR3 coding sequence is TGTGCCAGTAGTATGTTCGGAAGCGAGCAGTACTTC. It specifies CASSMFGSEQYF.

J is TRBJ1-4 and V is TRBV2; TRBD1 aligns across 8 bases. V dropped 10 bases and J dropped 8; count of bases not matched to a gene: 12. The CDR3 consists of 14 residues. Germline lookup yields CDR1 SNHLY and CDR2 FYNNEI. For the CDR3, the DNA is TGTGCCATCCACATCCAGGGGGCAAGGGAAAAACTGTTTTTT. Translation: CAIHIQGAREKLFF.

V and J are TRBV9 and TRBJ1-6, with D hard to call. The CDR3 length is 13 residues. Germline CDR1 reads SGDLS; CDR2 reads YYNGEE. V lost 4 bases and J 11 bases, leaving 13 bases between the germline ends. As DNA, the CDR3 is TGTGCCAGCAGCCCCGGTCTGGGTCCACCCCTCCACTTT. Amino acid sequence: CASSPGLGPPLHF.

V usage is TRBV6-6 and J usage is TRBJ1-1; no definite D call. V lost 5 bases, J lost 1 base, and 8 bases lay in between. CDR3 length: 13 residues. CDR1 is MNHNY and CDR2 is SVGAGI in the germline V gene (reference sequence). Here the CDR3 DNA reads TGTGCCAGCAGTCGGTGGGGGAACACTGAAGCTTTCTTT. This gives the protein CASSRWGNTEAFF.

This clone was seen once. The J gene is TRBJ1-2, the V gene TRBV28; D unclear. The germline CDR1 and CDR2 sequences are MDHEN and SYDVKM. Trimming shortened V by 5 bases and J by 4 bases, and 14 bases separated the two germline ends. The CDR3 contains 14 residues. The CDR3 DNA follows: TGTGCCAGCAGTCCCCCCGGGTTTACCTATGGCTACACCTTC. Amino acid sequence: CASSPPGFTYGYTF.

This clone has only one observation. The genes are TRBV7-9 and TRBJ1-5, with 9 bases that match TRBD1. The CDR3 spans 14 residues. V was pared by 3 bases and J by 5 bases, with 2 bases of the junction left unmatched. Per the germline V gene, CDR1 is SEHNR and CDR2 is FQNEAQ (reference sequence). In DNA, the CDR3 is TGTGCCAGCAGCTTTGGACAGGGGCATCAGCCCCAGCATTTT. Amino acids: CASSFGQGHQPQHF.

V gene TRBV19 combines with J gene TRBJ1-2; possibly TRBD1 for D (6 bases). The germline V gene has CDR1 LNHDA and CDR2 SQIVND (reference sequence). This CDR3 spans 12 amino acids. CDR3 residues: CASRGKDYGYTF. CDR3 DNA: TGTGCGAGCAGGGGAAAGGACTATGGCTACACCTTC.

The chain has TRBV18 and TRBJ2-7, with 7 bases lining up with TRBD2. V lost 6 bases to trimming and J lost 2 bases; unmatched junction nucleotides: 7. This CDR3 has 14 residues. Germline CDR1 and CDR2: KGHSH and LQKENI. CDR3 in amino acids: CASSSGRAPYEQYF. The CDR3, as DNA: TGTGCCAGCTCCTCGGGGAGGGCCCCCTACGAGCAGTACTTC.